This TCR beta chain was obtained from a study of blood T cell repertoires in COVID-19 (TCRdb year 2020). Notes on the research overall: Samples covering the acute and convalescent phases of COVID-19 were provided by collaborators in the United States, Italy and Spain. The repertoires were released in a freely available public database meant as a resource for research on the immune response to SARS-CoV-2. A de-identified subject ID, COVID-19 status, age in years and sex were almost always included in the sample metadata. The prospective study material was composed of cDNA or gDNA derived from T cells, B-cell-depleted T cells, or PBMCs. Subjects who had been exposed to COVID-19, were actively infected with it, or had recovered from it provided the deeply sampled blood TCRbeta repertoires that made up the dataset. HLA class I and class II types, where available, came from metadata supplied by the sample provider rather than from assay-based typing. The samples were drawn from the first 160 participants of the ongoing ImmuneRACE study and from 1,254 subjects provided by 6 global collaborators. What the study reported, not specific to this receptor: Clinical and demographic metadata were provided uncurated, with the amount varying by source and participant.

Note on this clone: Its antigen remains unidentified. Base qualities are not recorded, but no much larger clone differs from it by a single base.

TCRbeta CDR3 regions were amplified from genomic DNA by means of the immunoSEQ Assay, a bias-controlled multiplex PCR. On the authors' methods: Nucleated cell counts per sample were estimated from amplification of reference gene primers within the assay. Sequence reads were collapsed and filtered to measure the absolute abundance of every unique TCRbeta CDR3 rearrangement. For each sample, productive Simpson clonality was calculated as the square root of Simpson's diversity index across productive rearrangements. Entries here come from immuneACCESS through TCRdb and include only in-frame sequences with V and J called. Some clones fail to appear in such tables; in the studies checked, an unresolved V gene covers under half of the shortfall, and the cause of the remainder is unknown. The DNA was the basis for D and trimming; V, J and clone size are from that table. The sample table contains around 95,000 clones; only one count was recorded for about 90% of them. 7% to 9.5% of the sample lies in the top ten.

The collaborating institutions used their own protocols to collect whole blood in K2EDTA tubes. Collaborator samples were shipped for TCRbeta analysis as frozen whole blood, isolated PBMCs, or DNA extracted from either sample type. Sequencing used peripheral blood. This TCR was sampled from a man aged 25-40 years in a cohort sampled during active COVID-19.

The sequence in DNA is TGTGCCAGCAGCCCTAGAACCATCGAAAGCACTGAAGCTTTCTTT. Translation gives CASSPRTIESTEAFF. This receptor chain uses TRBV4-2 and TRBJ1-1; no D gene call is confident. The germline ends are 16 bases apart after V is trimmed by 4 bases and J by 4 bases. Including the terminal cysteine and phenylalanine, the CDR3 comprises 15 residues. Just the 45-base CDR3 DNA is kept, in frame starting at base 1. The germline V gene encodes CDR1 LGHNA and CDR2 YNFKEQ.